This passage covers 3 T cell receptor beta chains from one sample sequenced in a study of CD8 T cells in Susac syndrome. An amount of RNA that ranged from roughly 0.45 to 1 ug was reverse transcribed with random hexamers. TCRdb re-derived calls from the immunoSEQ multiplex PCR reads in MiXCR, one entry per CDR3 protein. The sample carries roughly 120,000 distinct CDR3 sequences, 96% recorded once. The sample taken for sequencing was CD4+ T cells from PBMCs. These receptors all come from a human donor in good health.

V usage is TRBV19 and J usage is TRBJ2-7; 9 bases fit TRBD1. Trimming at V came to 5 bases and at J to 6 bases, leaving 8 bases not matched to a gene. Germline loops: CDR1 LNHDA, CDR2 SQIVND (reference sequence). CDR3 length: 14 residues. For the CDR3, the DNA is TGTGCCAGTAGTCAACGGGACAGGGCCTCCGAGCAGTACTTC. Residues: CASSQRDRASEQYF. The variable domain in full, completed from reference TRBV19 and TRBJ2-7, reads DGGITQSPKYLFRKEGQNVTLSCEQNLNHDAMYWYRQDPGQGLRLIYYSQIVNDFQKGDIAEGYSVSREKKESFPLTVTSAQKNPTAFYLCASSQRDRASEQYFGPGTRLTVT.

In DNA, the CDR3 is TGTGCCAGCAGTTTAAGGTCTAGCGGGTACCAGTACTTC. Encoded protein: CASSLRSSGYQYF. The rearrangement links TRBV12-3 or TRBV12-4 to TRBJ2-5, with TRBD2 identical over 8 bases. V gave up 2 bases and J gave up 10 bases; unmatched junction bases: 6. The CDR3 consists of 13 residues.

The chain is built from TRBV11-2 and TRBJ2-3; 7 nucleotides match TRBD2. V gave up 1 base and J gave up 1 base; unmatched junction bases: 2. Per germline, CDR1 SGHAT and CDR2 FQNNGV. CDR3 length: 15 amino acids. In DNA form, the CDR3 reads TGTGCCAGCAGCTTAGGGAGCGGGGGCACAGATACGCAGTATTTT. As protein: CASSLGSGGTDTQYF.